Each of the 17 T cell receptor beta chains below was sequenced from the same sample in a study of CD8+CD57+ T cells in acquired aplastic anemia. Patients chosen for sequencing had CD8+CD57+ cells that had expanded, as shown by flow cytometry. CDR3 and TCR beta VDJ profiling relied on a genomic DNA template. TCRdb independently ran MiXCR on the reads; one entry per CDR3 protein. The sample contains 160,000 or so distinct CDR3 sequences, 45% to 55% of which appear only once. Sequenced input: sorted CD4+, CD8+, or CD8+CD57+ T cells (not recorded which) from PBMCs. The receptors here all came from a human donor with aplastic anemia.

This clonotype was recorded a few times. CDR3 bases: TGTGCCAGCAGCTTAGCAGCGGGAGCTATTAAGGGTGAGCAGTTCTTC. Protein product: CASSLAAGAIKGEQFF. The rearrangement joins TRBV13 to TRBJ2-1; 8 bases map to TRBD2. Germline V gene sequence: CDR1 PRHDT, CDR2 FYEKMQ (reference sequence). This CDR3 spans 16 amino acids. Trimming at V came to 1 base and at J to 9 bases, leaving 11 bases not matched to a gene. The variable domain in full, completed from reference TRBV13 and TRBJ2-1, reads AAGVIQSPRHLIKEKRETATLKCYPIPRHDTVYWYQQGPGQDPQFLISFYEKMQSDKGSIPDRFSAQQFSDYHSELNMSSLELGDSALYFCASSLAAGAIKGEQFFGPGTRLTVL.

This clonotype was observed many times. J is TRBJ1-1 and V is TRBV4-2; TRBD1 is a possible D gene (6 bases). CDR3 size: 13 residues. CDR1 and CDR2 from the germline V gene are LGHNA and YNFKEQ. Trimming took 1 base from V and 4 from J, leaving 7 bases between them. The CDR3 protein is CASSQAGVTEAFF. CDR3 DNA sequence: TGTGCCAGCAGCCAAGCAGGGGTCACTGAAGCTTTCTTT.

This clonotype has a single count. This chain connects TRBV5-4 to TRBJ2-7, with unresolved D. Germline V gives CDR1 SGHNT, CDR2 YYREEE (reference sequence). The CDR3 is made up of 13 amino acids. With 4 bases removed from V and 4 bases from J, the gap between germline ends came to 12 bases. The CDR3 coding sequence is TGTGCCAGCAGCCTAGAGGCGCAGTACGAGCAGTACTTC. This translates into CASSLEAQYEQYF. Full variable domain (remainder filled in from reference TRBV5-4 and TRBJ2-7): ETGVTQSPTHLIKTRGQQVTLRCSSQSGHNTVSWYQQALGQGPQFIFQYYREEENGRGNFPPRFSGLQFPNYSSELNVNALELDDSALYLCASSLEAQYEQYFGPGTRLTVT.

This clonotype was recorded at least ten times. CDR3 sequence reads: CATSDPQGAGDTQYF. Written as DNA, the CDR3 is TGTGCCACCAGTGATCCACAGGGGGCAGGGGATACGCAGTATTTT. V is TRBV24-1 and J is TRBJ2-3; TRBD1 agrees at 9 bases. The germline V gene has CDR1 KGHDR and CDR2 SFDVKD. V dropped 3 bases and J dropped 6; count of bases not matched to a gene: 6. The CDR3 is 15 residues long.

This clonotype was counted only a few times. The gene calls are TRBV24-1 and TRBJ2-2; D unresolved. Germline CDR1 and CDR2: KGHDR and SFDVKD. This CDR3 region has 14 residues. The ends were cut back, 0 bases at V and 4 bases at J, with 5 bases in the middle. The CDR3, as DNA: TGTGCCACCAGTGATTTGCGAAGCACCGGGGAGCTGTTTTTT. Protein sequence: CATSDLRSTGELFF.

This clonotype has a single count. The chain joins TRBV15 to TRBJ1-3; D is unclear. The CDR3 loop spans 15 amino acids. Germline V gives CDR1 LNHNV, CDR2 YYDKDF (reference sequence). Trimming left V 4 bases short and J 0 bases short, with 10 bases between. The CDR3 bases are TGTGCCACCAGCAACATCAGGTCCTCTGGAAACACCATATATTTT. Amino acids: CATSNIRSSGNTIYF.

The chain recombines TRBV10-2 with TRBJ2-7, with 9 nucleotides matching TRBD2. The germline V gene encodes CDR1 WSHSY and CDR2 SAAADI. The V gene end was trimmed by 8 bases and the J gene end by 3 bases; junction bases not matched to a gene: 11. This CDR3 is 15 amino acids long. In nucleotides, the CDR3 is TGCGCCAGCGGTTCTGGTCTAGCGGGGTACTACGAGCAGTACTTC. As protein: CASGSGLAGYYEQYF.

The chain employs TRBV25-1 and TRBJ2-2; perhaps TRBD2 as D (5 bases). This CDR3 has 16 amino acids. Germline values: CDR1 MGHDK, CDR2 SYGVNS. V was trimmed by 1 base and J by 4 bases, leaving 13 bases between them. The CDR3, as DNA: TGTGCCAGCAGTGAATCCCCACAAGGAGGCACCGGGGAGCTGTTTTTT. This encodes CASSESPQGGTGELFF.

The table lists this clonotype with many counts. CDR3 in amino acids: CAASTLAGTYEQYF. The CDR3 region has the DNA TGCGCCGCTTCTACCTTAGCAGGAACCTACGAGCAGTACTTC. The gene calls are TRBV10-2 and TRBJ2-7; D not resolved. The V gene lost 11 bases and the J gene lost 2 bases, with 19 bases spanning the gap. From germline, CDR1 is WSHSY and CDR2 SAAADI. This CDR3 is built from 14 residues.

The rearrangement links TRBV9 to TRBJ1-1; D is unclear. This CDR3 is built from 14 residues. Germline CDR1 SGDLS, CDR2 YYNGEE. Trimming removed 3 bases at V and 0 bases at J, with 9 bases between. The CDR3 here is CASSAQDLNTEAFF. CDR3 bases: TGTGCCAGCAGCGCCCAGGACCTGAACACTGAAGCTTTCTTT.

The chain recombines TRBV10-3 with TRBJ2-3; 7 bases are shared with TRBD2. The germline V gene encodes CDR1 ENHRY and CDR2 SYGVKD. The CDR3 loop spans 16 amino acids. Germline trimming cut 10 bases from V and 0 bases from J; bases unmatched to any gene: 13. CDR3 bases: TGTGCCACCGGCCCTAGGGGTAGCGGGAGCACAGATACGCAGTATTTT. It specifies CATGPRGSGSTDTQYF.

The sample holds many counts of this clonotype. The chain carries TRBV2 and TRBJ1-5, with D uncertain. Trimming shortened V by 6 bases and J by 1 base, and 10 bases separated the two germline ends. Germline V gives CDR1 SNHLY, CDR2 FYNNEI. The CDR3 has 14 amino acids. CDR3: CASRMDRSNQPQHF. The CDR3 DNA reads as TGTGCCAGCAGGATGGACCGAAGCAATCAGCCCCAGCATTTT.

Note on this clonotype: Germline and junction disagree at one end, which may indicate a read error. This sequence joins TRBV30 and TRBJ2-2; D unclear. The CDR3 extends over 15 amino acids. Germline V gene lookup returns CDR1 GTSNPN and CDR2 SVGIG (reference sequence). This chain's CDR3 is CAWSVISLNTGELFF. In DNA, the CDR3 is TGTGCCTGGAGTGTTATTTCCCTGAACACAGGGGAGCTGTTTTTT.

This clonotype was counted many times. The V call is TRBV20-1, the J call TRBJ2-2; 10 bases map to TRBD2. Germline V gives CDR1 DFQATT, CDR2 SNEGSKA (reference sequence). The V and J ends lost 0 bases and 0 bases, in that order; junction bases with no gene match: 7. This CDR3 comprises 18 residues. The CDR3 DNA is TGCAGTGCTAGAGATTGGACTAGCGGCAGGTCGAACACCGGGGAGCTGTTTTTT. Protein: CSARDWTSGRSNTGELFF.

Concerning this clonotype: The conserved closing phenylalanine or tryptophan is absent in this CDR3, likely reflecting a read error. This chain uses TRBV18 with TRBJ1-5; the D is unclear. This CDR3 has 13 residues. CDR1 and CDR2 from the germline V gene are KGHSH and LQKENI. Trimming shortened V by 1 base and J by 8 bases, and 9 bases separated the two germline ends. As DNA, the CDR3 is TGTGCCAGCTCACCACAATCCCTTGAGCCCCAGCATTTA. It translates to CASSPQSLEPQHL.

With regard to this clonotype: This may come from a read error, since a much larger clone is one base off. The J gene is TRBJ1-2, the V gene TRBV19, with D tentatively TRBD1 (5 bases). The germline V gene has CDR1 LNHDA and CDR2 SQIVND (reference sequence). CDR3 length: 14 residues. This CDR3 reads CAGRAPGGKEGYTF. CDR3 nucleotides: TGTGCCGGTAGAGCCCCTGGGGGAAAGGAGGGCTACACCTTC.

Ten or more counts support this clonotype. V usage is TRBV5-1 and J usage is TRBJ2-7; tentatively, D is TRBD1 (6 bases). The V end lost 3 bases, the J end lost 5 bases, and 18 bases lay between the germline ends. Per the germline V gene, CDR1 is SGHRS and CDR2 is YFSETQ. The CDR3 loop spans 15 amino acids. CDR3 in DNA: TGCGCCAGCAGCTCAACAGGGAAAAACTTCCACGAGCAGTACTTC. This codes for CASSSTGKNFHEQYF. The whole variable domain, filled in from reference TRBV5-1 and TRBJ2-7, reads KAGVTQTPRYLIKTRGQQVTLSCSPISGHRSVSWYQQTPGQGLQFLFEYFSETQRNKGNFPGRFSGRQFSNSRSEMNVSTLELGDSALYLCASSSTGKNFHEQYFGPGTRLTVT.